Described below is a single T cell receptor (beta chain) sequence and its context. This entry comes from a study of blood T cell repertoires in COVID-19. Germline assignment: CDR1 SGHTA and CDR2 FQGNSA. V shed 5 bases, J shed 5 bases, and the junction held 10 bases outside the gene matches. The CDR3 totals 16 residues. In the study's own analysis: Amplification of reference gene primers provided the estimated nucleated cell counts. Sequencing used immunoSEQ multiplex PCR; TCRdb keeps in-frame clones, though not all of them. V, J and clone size reflect that table, while D and trimming were determined from the DNA. The sample consists of approximately 140,000 clones, around 80% of them appearing once.

This chain joins TRBV7-2 and TRBJ2-2, with 8 nucleotides matching TRBD1. The TCR comes from a man older than 75 with acute or convalescent COVID-19. The sample consisted of peripheral blood. Here the CDR3 reads CASSPRTGQGTGELFF. CDR3 coding DNA: TGTGCCAGCAGCCCCCGGACAGGGCAGGGGACCGGGGAGCTGTTTTTT.